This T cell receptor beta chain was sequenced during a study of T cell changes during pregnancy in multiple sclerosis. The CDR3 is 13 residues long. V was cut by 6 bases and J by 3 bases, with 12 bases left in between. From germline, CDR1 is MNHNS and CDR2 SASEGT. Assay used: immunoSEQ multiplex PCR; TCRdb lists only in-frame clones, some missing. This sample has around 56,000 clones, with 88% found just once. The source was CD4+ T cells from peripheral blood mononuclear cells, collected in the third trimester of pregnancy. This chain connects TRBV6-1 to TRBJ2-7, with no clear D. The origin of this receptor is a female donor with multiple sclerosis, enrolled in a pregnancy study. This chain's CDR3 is CASRIPTDYEQYF. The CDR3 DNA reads TGTGCCAGCAGGATCCCAACTGACTACGAGCAGTACTTC.